This TCR beta chain was obtained from a study of shared clonotypes between healthy human individuals. About the study: Donors had three CD4 naive, three CD4 memory, two CD8 naive and one CD8 memory plate apiece.

Repertoires were generated with immunoSEQ multiplex PCR, while TCRdb's copy carries only in-frame clones and drops some. The sample has approximately 2,000,000 clones; 85% to 95% are singletons. Caucasian adults residing in Nashville, Tennessee made up all the donors. V was trimmed by 4 bases and J by 1 base, leaving 16 bases between them. The germline V gene encodes CDR1 MNHNS and CDR2 SASEGT. This CDR3 comprises 16 residues. The receptor was isolated from a man aged 18 to 29 in good health. Some clones in this sample may be carry-over from other donors' samples. The V call is TRBV6-1, the J call TRBJ2-5, with D possibly being TRBD2 (5 bases). The specimen sequenced was naive CD4+ T cells from PBMCs. The subset was: CD45RA+ positively selected. This chain's CDR3 is CASSVPPRGFQETQYF. CDR3 sequence (DNA): TGTGCCAGCAGTGTCCCCCCCCGAGGGTTCCAAGAGACCCAGTACTTC.